This T cell receptor beta chain was profiled in a study of response to subunit inactivated influenza vaccine. This CDR3 is 15 amino acids long. With 6 bases clipped from V and 7 bases from J, the junction kept 9 bases outside the gene matches. CDR1 is SGHAT and CDR2 is FQNNGV in the germline V gene. General study points: Each seasonal flu vaccination may recruit only limited new T cells, authors suggested.

Each CDR3 protein is one row after TCRdb ran MiXCR on the RT-PCR reads. The sample holds more than 150,000 distinct CDR3 sequences, around a tenth seen once. As to this clonotype: The antigen remains undetermined.

The clonotype was recovered from a middle-aged man who received an inactivated influenza vaccine. V is TRBV11-2 and J is TRBJ2-1; 10 bases are shared with TRBD2. The starting material was non-naive T cells sorted from PBMCs, obtained on the day of vaccination. CDR3 residues: CASRPGLARRNEQFF. Here the CDR3 DNA reads TGTGCCAGCAGGCCGGGACTAGCGAGAAGGAATGAGCAGTTCTTC.